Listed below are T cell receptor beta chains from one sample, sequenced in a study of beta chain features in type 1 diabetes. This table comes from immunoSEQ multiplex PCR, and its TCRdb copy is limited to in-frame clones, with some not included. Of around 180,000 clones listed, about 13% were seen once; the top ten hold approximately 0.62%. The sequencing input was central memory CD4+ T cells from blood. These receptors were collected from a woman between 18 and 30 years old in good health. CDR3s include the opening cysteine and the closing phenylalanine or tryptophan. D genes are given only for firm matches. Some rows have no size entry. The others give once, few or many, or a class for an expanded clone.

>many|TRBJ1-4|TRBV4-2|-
TGTGCCAGCAGCCAGGGAGGGGAAAAACTGTTTTTT
CASSQGGEKLFF
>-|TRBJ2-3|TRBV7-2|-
TGTGCCAGCAGGTCTCTAGCAGATACGCAGTATTTT
CASRSLADTQYF
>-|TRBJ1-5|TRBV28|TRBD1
TGTGCCAGCACCCAGGGGGGAAATCAGCCCCAGCATTTT
CASTQGGNQPQHF
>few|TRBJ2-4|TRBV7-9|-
TGTGCCAGCAGCTTAGAGGACAGAATTCAGTACTTC
CASSLEDRIQYF
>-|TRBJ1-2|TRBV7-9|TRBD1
TGTGCCAGCAGCACCCGACAGGGGATGAGGGGCTACACCTTC
CASSTRQGMRGYTF
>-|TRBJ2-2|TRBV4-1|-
TGCGCCAGCAGCCACCGGATGGACAGCTCGAACACCGGGGAGCTGTTTTTT
CASSHRMDSSNTGELFF
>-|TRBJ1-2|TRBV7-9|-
TGTGCCAGCAGCTTATCTGGAGGGGGGGTTAACTATGGCTACACCTTC
CASSLSGGGVNYGYTF
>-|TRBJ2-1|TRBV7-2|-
TGTGCCAGCAGCTTACGGACAGTTAATGAGCAGTTCTTC
CASSLRTVNEQFF
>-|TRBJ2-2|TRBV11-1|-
TGTGCCAGCAGCTTAGGCAGGGATGACGGGGAGCTGTTTTTT
CASSLGRDDGELFF
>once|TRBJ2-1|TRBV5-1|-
TGCGCCAGCAGCCTGATGGGCCCGGACAATGAGCAGTTCTTC
CASSLMGPDNEQFF
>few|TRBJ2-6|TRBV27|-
TGTGCCAGCAGTTGGGGGGCTGGGGCCAACGTCCTGACTTTC
CASSWGAGANVLTF
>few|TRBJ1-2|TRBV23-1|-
TGCGCCAGCAGTCAATCAAACGGTTCTCCTAGCGCCTTC
CASSQSNGSPSAF
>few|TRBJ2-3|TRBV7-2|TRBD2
TGTGCCAGCAGTCCCGGGACTAGTGCAGATACGCAGTATTTT
CASSPGTSADTQYF
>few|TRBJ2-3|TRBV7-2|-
TGTGCCAGCAGCTTAGATTACGGGAGCACAGATACGCAGTATTTT
CASSLDYGSTDTQYF
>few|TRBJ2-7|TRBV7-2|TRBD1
TGTGCCAGCAGCTTAGGACAGGGGGCTCACTACGAGCAGTACTTC
CASSLGQGAHYEQYF
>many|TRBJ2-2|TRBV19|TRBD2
TGTGCCAGTAGTATCATGATACTAGCGGGAGACTTCGCGAACACCGGGGAGCTGTTTTTT
CASSIMILAGDFANTGELFF
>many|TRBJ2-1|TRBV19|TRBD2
TGTGCCAGTAGTAATAGCGGGGGACGAACCTACAATGAGCAGTTCTTC
CASSNSGGRTYNEQFF
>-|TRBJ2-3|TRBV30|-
TGTGCCTGGAGCGGATCAGGGCAGCCAGATACGCAGTATTTT
CAWSGSGQPDTQYF
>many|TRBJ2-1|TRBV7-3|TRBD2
TGTGCCAGCAGCATGACTAGCGGCGACTACAATGAGCAGTTCTTC
CASSMTSGDYNEQFF
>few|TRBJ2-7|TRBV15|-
TGTGCCACCAGTAAAGGGGAATCCTACGAGCAGTACTTC
CATSKGESYEQYF
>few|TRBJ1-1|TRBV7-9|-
TGTGCCAGCAGCTTAGCTCTAGCGAACACTGAAGCTTTCTTT
CASSLALANTEAFF
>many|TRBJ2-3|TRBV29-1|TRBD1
TGCAGCGTTGTTCCGACAGGGACAGATACGCAGTATTTT
CSVVPTGTDTQYF
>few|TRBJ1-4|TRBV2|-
TGTGCCAGCGTGGCGCGGCCAGGGCGTAGTGAAAAACTGTTTTTT
CASVARPGRSEKLFF
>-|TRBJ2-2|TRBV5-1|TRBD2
TGCGCCAGCAGCTTGGCCGGGGCGGACGGGACTAACGGGGAGCTGTTTTTT
CASSLAGADGTNGELFF
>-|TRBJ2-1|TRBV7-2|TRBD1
TGTGCCAGCAGCCGACGACAGGGGGAGAATAATGAGCAGTTCTTC
CASSRRQGENNEQFF
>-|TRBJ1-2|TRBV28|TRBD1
TGTGCCAGCAGTTTGTATCTTGGGACAGGGGATGGCTACACCTTC
CASSLYLGTGDGYTF
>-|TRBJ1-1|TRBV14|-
TGTGCCAGCAGCCCAAACAGGGTGTCGACTGAAGCTTTCTTT
CASSPNRVSTEAFF
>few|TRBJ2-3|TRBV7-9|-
TGTGCCAGCAGCTTAGTAGGGGCGGATACGCAGTATTTT
CASSLVGADTQYF
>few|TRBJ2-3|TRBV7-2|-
TGTGCCAGCAGCTCTGTGGGGACTCTTCACACAGATACGCAGTATTTT
CASSSVGTLHTDTQYF
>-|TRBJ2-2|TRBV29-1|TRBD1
TGCAGCTGCTCGCTCGGACAGGCCGGGGAGCTGTTTTTT
CSCSLGQAGELFF
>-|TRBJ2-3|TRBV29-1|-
TGCAGCGTGGGGAGAAGAAAAGGCACAGATACGCAGTATTTT
CSVGRRKGTDTQYF
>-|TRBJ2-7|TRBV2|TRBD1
TGTGCCAGCAGGACAGGGTCAACCCAGACCTACGAGCAGTACTTC
CASRTGSTQTYEQYF
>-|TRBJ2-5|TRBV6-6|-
TGTGCCAGCAGTTCTCATACAGAGGAGACCCAGTACTTC
CASSSHTEETQYF
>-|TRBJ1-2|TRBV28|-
TGTGCCAGCAGTGTCGCGGGACCCAGAAACTATGGCTACACCTTC
CASSVAGPRNYGYTF
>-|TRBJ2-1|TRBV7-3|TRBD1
TGTGCCAGCAGACCTGACAGGGCCTCCTACAATGAGCAGTTCTTC
CASRPDRASYNEQFF
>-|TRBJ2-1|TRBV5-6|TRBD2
TGTGCCAGCACCGTCAGCGGGAGGGACAATGAGCAGTTCTTC
CASTVSGRDNEQFF
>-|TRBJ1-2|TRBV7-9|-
TGTGCCAGCAGCTTAGACGGGGGTGTGTATGGCTACACCTTC
CASSLDGGVYGYTF
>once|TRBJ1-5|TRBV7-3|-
TGTGCCAGCAGCCCCTCGCTAGCGGGGCCCCAGCATTTT
CASSPSLAGPQHF
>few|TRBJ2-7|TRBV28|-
TGTGCCAGCAGTTTAGAACTAGCATACGAGCAGTACTTC
CASSLELAYEQYF
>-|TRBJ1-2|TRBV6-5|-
TGTGCCAGCGGACATACTCAGGGGAGCGGCTACACCTTC
CASGHTQGSGYTF